These 24 T cell receptor beta chains were sequenced from one sample in a study of T cell responses to AZD1222 COVID-19 vaccine. Sequencing used immunoSEQ multiplex PCR; TCRdb keeps in-frame clones, though not all of them. The sample consists of 150,000 to 200,000 clones, 85% to 90% of them appearing once. Here the sequenced sample was peripheral blood, taken on day 0 of AZD1222 vaccination. The receptors originated from an adult in good health.

V is TRBV28 and J is TRBJ1-2; unclear D gene. From germline, CDR1 is MDHEN and CDR2 SYDVKM. This CDR3 comprises 13 residues. V lost 6 bases to trimming and J lost 3 bases, with 11 bases between them. In nucleotides, the CDR3 is TGTGCCAGCAGCTTCGAGGCAGACTATGGCTACACCTTC. Translation: CASSFEADYGYTF.

This clone was seen a single time. The chain has TRBV6-5 and TRBJ1-6, with D perhaps TRBD1 (5 bases). The germline V gene encodes CDR1 MNHEY and CDR2 SVGAGI. V was shortened by 7 bases and J by 7 bases, with 17 bases between the two germline ends. This CDR3 comprises 15 residues. Here the CDR3 reads CASKTGELANSPLHF. As DNA, the CDR3 is TGTGCCAGCAAGACGGGGGAATTGGCCAATTCACCCCTCCACTTT.

The chain joins TRBV11-2 to TRBJ1-5; D perhaps matches TRBD1 (5 bases). The CDR3 length is 12 residues. Deletions cut 5 bases from V and 4 bases from J, with 6 bases between. Looked up from germline, CDR1 is SGHAT and CDR2 is FQNNGV. The CDR3, as DNA: TGTGCCAGCAGCCACAGGAATCAGCCCCAGCATTTT. Its protein product is CASSHRNQPQHF.

The V and J genes are TRBV6-2 or TRBV6-3 and TRBJ2-7; the D gene is possibly TRBD2 (5 bases). The CDR3 is 18 amino acids. Trimming took 0 bases from V and 0 from J, leaving 18 bases between them. The germline gives CDR1 MNHEY, CDR2 SVGEGT. The CDR3 DNA reads as TGTGCCAGCAGTTACTCCTTAAAAAGCGGATACCCCTCCTACGAGCAGTACTTC. Its protein is CASSYSLKSGYPSYEQYF.

The chain recombines TRBV11-2 with TRBJ1-2, with 8 bases lining up with TRBD1. Trimming at V came to 7 bases and at J to 6 bases, leaving 13 bases not matched to a gene. The CDR3 runs 15 residues. CDR1 and CDR2 from the germline V gene are SGHAT and FQNNGV. The CDR3 nucleotides are TGTGCCAGCACCCTGACTTGGCAGGGGGCGCATGGCTACACCTTC. Translation gives CASTLTWQGAHGYTF. The full variable domain, completed using reference TRBV11-2 and TRBJ1-2, is EAGVAQSPRYKIIEKRQSVAFWCNPISGHATLYWYQQILGQGPKLLIQFQNNGVVDDSQLPKDRFSAERLKGVDSTLKIQPAKLEDSAVYLCASTLTWQGAHGYTFGSGTRLTVV.

The chain is built from TRBV5-4 and TRBJ1-6, with TRBD1 matching 11 bases. This CDR3 spans 17 amino acids. CDR1 SGHNT and CDR2 YYREEE come from the germline V gene (reference sequence). The J segment lost 1 base and the V segment lost 4 bases, leaving 4 bases of the junction unmatched. The chain's CDR3 is CASSVGQGASYNSPLHF. The CDR3 DNA is TGTGCCAGCAGCGTTGGACAGGGGGCGTCCTATAATTCACCCCTCCACTTT. Together with reference TRBV5-4 and TRBJ1-6, the CDR3 gives the full variable domain: ETGVTQSPTHLIKTRGQQVTLRCSSQSGHNTVSWYQQALGQGPQFIFQYYREEENGRGNFPPRFSGLQFPNYSSELNVNALELDDSALYLCASSVGQGASYNSPLHFGNGTRLTVT.

This rearrangement joins TRBV30 to TRBJ2-5; D call uncertain. Germline V gives CDR1 GTSNPN, CDR2 SVGIG (reference sequence). Trimming stripped 0 bases from V and 3 bases from J, with 8 bases between. CDR3 length: 13 amino acids. The CDR3 sequence: CAWSVIEKETQYF. The DNA of the CDR3 is TGTGCCTGGAGTGTGATAGAGAAAGAGACCCAGTACTTC.

Written as DNA, the CDR3 is TGTGCCAGCAGCTTAGGACAGGGTGGCGAGCAGTACTTC. This gives the protein CASSLGQGGEQYF. The chain links TRBV7-2 to TRBJ2-7; 7 nucleotides agree with TRBD1. Trimming removed 1 base from V and 6 bases from J; junction bases left unmatched: 3. Germline lookup yields CDR1 SGHTA and CDR2 FQGNSA. The CDR3 is 13 residues long.

As to this clone: Within the sample, other DNA sequences also encode this same CDR3. The chain couples TRBV5-1 to TRBJ2-3, with 9 bases identical to TRBD1. Losses at the gene ends were 5 bases for V and 3 bases for J; bases not matched to a gene: 4. CDR3 size: 14 residues. The germline gives CDR1 SGHRS, CDR2 YFSETQ. This chain's CDR3 is CASRRGQGTDTQYF. For the CDR3, the DNA is TGCGCCAGCAGGCGAGGACAGGGGACAGATACGCAGTATTTT. The full variable domain, in which reference TRBV5-1 and TRBJ2-3 provide the parts outside the CDR3, is KAGVTQTPRYLIKTRGQQVTLSCSPISGHRSVSWYQQTPGQGLQFLFEYFSETQRNKGNFPGRFSGRQFSNSRSEMNVSTLELGDSALYLCASRRGQGTDTQYFGPGTRLTVL.

This clone has just one count. The chain recombines TRBV19 with TRBJ1-4; the D gene is possibly TRBD1 (6 bases). CDR3 length equals 14 residues. Trimming removed 6 bases at V and 6 bases at J, with 14 bases between. Germline V lookup: CDR1 LNHDA, CDR2 SQIVND (reference sequence). CDR3 DNA sequence: TGTGCCAGTAGCTCCCAGGGGACTCATGAAAAACTGTTTTTT. It specifies CASSSQGTHEKLFF.

The rearrangement links TRBV19 to TRBJ2-1; D unclear. The CDR3 is made up of 14 amino acids. The V and J ends lost 1 base and 2 bases respectively, with 6 bases between them. Germline V gene data show CDR1 as LNHDA and CDR2 as SQIVND (reference sequence). CDR3 in DNA: TGTGCCAGTAGTATAGTCCCCACCTACAATGAGCAGTTCTTC. Residues: CASSIVPTYNEQFF. The entire variable domain, with the rest obtained from reference TRBV19 and TRBJ2-1, is as follows: DGGITQSPKYLFRKEGQNVTLSCEQNLNHDAMYWYRQDPGQGLRLIYYSQIVNDFQKGDIAEGYSVSREKKESFPLTVTSAQKNPTAFYLCASSIVPTYNEQFFGPGTRLTVL.

The CDR3 bases are TGTGCCAGCAGCTTAGGGGTGACAGGGCCCTTGGGCTACACCTTC. This gives the protein CASSLGVTGPLGYTF. The chain employs TRBV7-2 and TRBJ1-2; TRBD1 matches at 7 bases. Germline V CDR1 and CDR2: SGHTA, FQGNSA. This CDR3 has 15 residues. Trimming took 1 base from V and 8 from J; bases not matched to a gene: 10.

The chain combines TRBV7-2 with TRBJ2-3, with unresolved D. V lost 0 bases and J lost 5, with 12 bases in between. This CDR3 region has 15 residues. Looked up from germline, CDR1 is SGHTA and CDR2 is FQGNSA. The DNA for the CDR3 is TGTGCCAGCAGCTTAGCGTGGGGAATTGGAGATACGCAGTATTTT. This codes for CASSLAWGIGDTQYF.

The chain is built from TRBV2 and TRBJ1-4; a weak D match, TRBD1 (5 bases). Germline CDR1 and CDR2: SNHLY and FYNNEI. CDR3 length: 15 residues. Trimming pared 4 bases from V and 5 bases from J, leaving 14 bases between. CDR3 DNA sequence: TGTGCCAGCAGTGGGATCCGCGGGGGGAATGAAAAACTGTTTTTT. It yields the protein CASSGIRGGNEKLFF.

This clone was found once. CDR3 in amino acids: CAISVGGSSYEQYF. CDR3 nucleotides: TGTGCCATCAGTGTTGGCGGGAGCTCCTACGAGCAGTACTTC. V gene TRBV10-3 combines with J gene TRBJ2-7; 7 bases fit TRBD2. After removal of 4 bases from V and 0 bases from J, the junction contained 3 bases not matched to a gene. The CDR3 length is 14 residues. CDR1 and CDR2 (germline): ENHRY, SYGVKD.

The chain has TRBV5-1 and TRBJ1-4, with D possibly TRBD1 on 5 matching bases. The germline V gene has CDR1 SGHRS and CDR2 YFSETQ. The V end was cut by 0 bases, the J end by 10 bases, with 13 bases between. This CDR3 comprises 14 residues. CDR3 DNA sequence: TGCGCCAGCAGCTTGGTATCTGACAGCCCAAAACTGTTTTTT. Translating it yields CASSLVSDSPKLFF.

The chain uses TRBV2 and TRBJ1-1; 7 nucleotides match TRBD1. Per the germline V gene, CDR1 is SNHLY and CDR2 is FYNNEI. V was clipped by 8 bases and J by 1 base; unmatched bases: 7. The CDR3 sequence is 14 residues long. DNA of the CDR3: TGTGCCAGCGCCGGACGACAGGGGAACACTGAAGCTTTCTTT. Translation: CASAGRQGNTEAFF.

This clone was found once. This chain links TRBV5-1 with TRBJ2-7; 7 bases align to TRBD1. Germline CDR1 SGHRS, CDR2 YFSETQ. There are 13 residues in the CDR3. V trimming: 4 bases; J trimming: 3 bases; junction bases outside the gene matches: 4. The CDR3 region has the DNA TGCGCCAGCAGCCCCACAGGGGTCTACGAGCAGTACTTC. Translating gives CASSPTGVYEQYF.

The chain employs TRBV5-4 and TRBJ2-1, with TRBD2 identical over 8 bases. V shed 9 bases and J 6 bases; nucleotides not matched to a gene: 14. The CDR3 spans 15 residues. The V gene's germline CDR1 is SGHNT and CDR2 YYREEE (reference sequence). The CDR3 DNA sequence: TGTGCCACTTGTGAATATTCGGGAGGGCCCAATGAGCAGTTCTTC. Protein sequence: CATCEYSGGPNEQFF. Drawing the rest from reference TRBV5-4 and TRBJ2-1, the complete variable domain is ETGVTQSPTHLIKTRGQQVTLRCSSQSGHNTVSWYQQALGQGPQFIFQYYREEENGRGNFPPRFSGLQFPNYSSELNVNALELDDSALYLCATCEYSGGPNEQFFGPGTRLTVL.

This chain uses TRBV7-9 with TRBJ1-1, with TRBD1 matching 10 bases. Germline V gene data show CDR1 as SEHNR and CDR2 as FQNEAQ (reference sequence). The length of the CDR3 is 18 residues. V gave up 1 base and J gave up 2 bases; unmatched junction bases: 10. The CDR3 nucleotides read TGTGCCAGCAGCTTAGGCCCAATTGGGACAGGGGTTAACACTGAAGCTTTCTTT. Translation: CASSLGPIGTGVNTEAFF. Filled out from reference TRBV7-9 and TRBJ1-1, the complete variable domain reads DTGVSQNPRHKITKRGQNVTFRCDPISEHNRLYWYRQTLGQGPEFLTYFQNEAQLEKSRLLSDRFSAERPKGSFSTLEIQRTEQGDSAMYLCASSLGPIGTGVNTEAFFGQGTRLTVV.

The chain employs TRBV15 and TRBJ2-7; TRBD1 matches 9 bases. This CDR3 has 16 amino acids. Per germline, CDR1 LNHNV and CDR2 YYDKDF (reference sequence). The ends lost 0 bases at V and 4 bases at J; junction bases unmatched: 7. The CDR3 spells CATSRDWGTGIYEQYF. The CDR3 nucleotides are TGTGCCACCAGCAGAGATTGGGGGACAGGGATATACGAGCAGTACTTC.

The chain is built from TRBV30 and TRBJ2-3, with 10 bases that match TRBD2. Germline V gene sequence: CDR1 GTSNPN, CDR2 SVGIG (reference sequence). CDR3 length: 15 amino acids. Trimming removed 0 bases from V and 2 bases from J; junction bases left unmatched: 2. CDR3: CAWSVAGGPTDTQYF. DNA for the CDR3: TGTGCCTGGAGTGTAGCGGGAGGGCCCACAGATACGCAGTATTTT.

The V and J genes are TRBV7-9 and TRBJ1-5, with D unresolved. Per germline, CDR1 SEHNR and CDR2 FQNEAQ (reference sequence). Trimming stripped 1 base from V and 7 bases from J, with 8 bases between. The CDR3 is made up of 13 amino acids. In nucleotides, the CDR3 is TGTGCCAGCAGCTTAGGGGAAGGGCAGCCCCAGCATTTT. Translation: CASSLGEGQPQHF.

J is TRBJ2-3 and V is TRBV6-5; D is possibly TRBD2 (6 bases). The length of the CDR3 is 14 residues. CDR1 and CDR2 (germline): MNHEY, SVGAGI. V lost 6 bases to trimming and J lost 1 base, with 11 bases between them. The CDR3 DNA follows: TGTGCCAGCAGGCTAGCGTCCCGCACAGATACGCAGTATTTT. It encodes CASRLASRTDTQYF.